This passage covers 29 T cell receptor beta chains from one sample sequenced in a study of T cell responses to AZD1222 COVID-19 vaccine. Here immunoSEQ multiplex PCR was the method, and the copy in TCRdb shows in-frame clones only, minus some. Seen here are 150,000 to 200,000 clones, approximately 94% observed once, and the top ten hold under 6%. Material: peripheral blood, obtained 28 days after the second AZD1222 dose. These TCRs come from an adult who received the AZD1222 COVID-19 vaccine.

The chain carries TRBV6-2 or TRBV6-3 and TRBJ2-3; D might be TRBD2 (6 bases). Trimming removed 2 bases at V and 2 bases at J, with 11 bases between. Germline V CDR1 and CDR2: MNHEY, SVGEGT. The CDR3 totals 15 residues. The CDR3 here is CASSYVLANTDTQYF. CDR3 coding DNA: TGTGCCAGCAGTTACGTACTAGCTAACACAGATACGCAGTATTTT.

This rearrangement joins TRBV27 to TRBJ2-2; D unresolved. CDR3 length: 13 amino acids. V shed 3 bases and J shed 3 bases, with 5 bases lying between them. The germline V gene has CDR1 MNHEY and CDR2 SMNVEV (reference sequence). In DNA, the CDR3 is TGTGCCAGCAGTTTGGGTTACACCGGGGAGCTGTTTTTT. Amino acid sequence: CASSLGYTGELFF.

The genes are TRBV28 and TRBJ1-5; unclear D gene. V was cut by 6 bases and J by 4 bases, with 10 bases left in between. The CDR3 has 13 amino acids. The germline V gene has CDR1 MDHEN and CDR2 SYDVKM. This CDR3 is CASSPVGNQPQHF. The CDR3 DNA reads TGTGCCAGCAGCCCAGTGGGGAATCAGCCCCAGCATTTT.

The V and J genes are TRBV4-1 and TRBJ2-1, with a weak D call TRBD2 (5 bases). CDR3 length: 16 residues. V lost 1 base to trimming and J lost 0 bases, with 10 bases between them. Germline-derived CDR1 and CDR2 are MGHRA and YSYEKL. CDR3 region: CASSQGLEGSYNEQFF. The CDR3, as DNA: TGCGCCAGCAGCCAAGGTCTCGAGGGCTCCTACAATGAGCAGTTCTTC.

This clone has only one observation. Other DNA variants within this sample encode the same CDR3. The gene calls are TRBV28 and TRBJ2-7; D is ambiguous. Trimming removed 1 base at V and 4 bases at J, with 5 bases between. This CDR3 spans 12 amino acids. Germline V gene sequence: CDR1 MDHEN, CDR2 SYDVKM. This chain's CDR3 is CASSLSGYEQYF. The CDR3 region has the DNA TGTGCCAGCAGTTTATCCGGGTACGAGCAGTACTTC.

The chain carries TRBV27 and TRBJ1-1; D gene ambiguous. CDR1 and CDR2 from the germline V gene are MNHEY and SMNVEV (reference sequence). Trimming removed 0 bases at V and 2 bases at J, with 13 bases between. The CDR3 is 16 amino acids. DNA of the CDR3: TGTGCCAGCAGTTTATCCGGGGAGTCGGCTAACACTGAAGCTTTCTTT. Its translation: CASSLSGESANTEAFF.

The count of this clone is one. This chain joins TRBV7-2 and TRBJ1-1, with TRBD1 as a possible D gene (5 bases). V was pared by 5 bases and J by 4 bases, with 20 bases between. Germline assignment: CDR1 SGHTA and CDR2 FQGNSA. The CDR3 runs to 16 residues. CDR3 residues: CASSDVGDVDSTEAFF. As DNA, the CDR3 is TGTGCCAGCAGCGACGTCGGGGACGTTGATAGCACTGAAGCTTTCTTT.

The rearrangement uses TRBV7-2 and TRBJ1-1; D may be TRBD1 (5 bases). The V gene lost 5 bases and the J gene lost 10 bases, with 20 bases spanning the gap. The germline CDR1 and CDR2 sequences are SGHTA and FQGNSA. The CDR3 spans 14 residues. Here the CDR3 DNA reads TGTGCCAGCAGCCCACAATCCAGGGACGGTGGAGCTTTCTTT. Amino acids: CASSPQSRDGGAFF.

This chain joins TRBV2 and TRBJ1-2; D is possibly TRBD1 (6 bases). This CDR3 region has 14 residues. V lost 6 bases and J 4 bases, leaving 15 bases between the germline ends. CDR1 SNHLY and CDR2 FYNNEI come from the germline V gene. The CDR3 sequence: CASRREGGPYGYTF. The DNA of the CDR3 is TGTGCCAGCAGGAGGGAGGGGGGCCCCTATGGCTACACCTTC.

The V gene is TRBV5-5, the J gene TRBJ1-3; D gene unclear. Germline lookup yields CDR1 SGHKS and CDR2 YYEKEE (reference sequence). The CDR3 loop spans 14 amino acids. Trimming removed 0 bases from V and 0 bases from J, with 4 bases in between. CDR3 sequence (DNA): TGTGCCAGCAGCTTGGGCCCCTCTGGAAACACCATATATTTT. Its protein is CASSLGPSGNTIYF. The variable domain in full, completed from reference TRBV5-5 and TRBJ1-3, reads DAGVTQSPTHLIKTRGQQVTLRCSPISGHKSVSWYQQVLGQGPQFIFQYYEKEERGRGNFPDRFSARQFPNYSSELNVNALLLGDSALYLCASSLGPSGNTIYFGEGSWLTVV.

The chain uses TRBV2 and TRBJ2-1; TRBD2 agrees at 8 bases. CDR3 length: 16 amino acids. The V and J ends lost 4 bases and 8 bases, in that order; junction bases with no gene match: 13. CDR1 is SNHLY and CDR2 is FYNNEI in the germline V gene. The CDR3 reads CASSGSGNFARDEQFF. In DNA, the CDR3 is TGTGCCAGCAGTGGTAGCGGGAACTTTGCCCGGGATGAGCAGTTCTTC.

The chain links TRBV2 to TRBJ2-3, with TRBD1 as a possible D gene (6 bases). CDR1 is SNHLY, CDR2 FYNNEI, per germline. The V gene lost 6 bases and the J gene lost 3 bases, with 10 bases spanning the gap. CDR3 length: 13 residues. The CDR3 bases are TGTGCCAGCAGGGGGGCAGGGACAGATACGCAGTATTTT. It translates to CASRGAGTDTQYF.

CDR3 nucleotides: TGTGCCAGCAGCCAAGCCAGTGAGCAGTTCTTC. This codes for CASSQASEQFF. The chain joins TRBV3-1 (or the pseudogene TRBV3-2) to TRBJ2-1; D remains ambiguous. Germline V gene sequence: CDR1 LGHDT, CDR2 YNNKEL (reference sequence). The CDR3 covers 11 residues. V was cut by 1 base and J by 9 bases, with 4 bases left in between.

The CDR3 is CASSRPMTSGQETQYF. In DNA, the CDR3 is TGTGCCAGCAGCAGACCTATGACTAGCGGGCAAGAGACCCAGTACTTC. J is TRBJ2-5 and V is TRBV6-2 or TRBV6-3, with TRBD2 identical over 10 bases. Germline assignment: CDR1 MNHEY and CDR2 SVGEGT. Trimming cost V 6 bases and J 2 bases; bases outside gene matches: 9. This CDR3 is built from 16 residues.

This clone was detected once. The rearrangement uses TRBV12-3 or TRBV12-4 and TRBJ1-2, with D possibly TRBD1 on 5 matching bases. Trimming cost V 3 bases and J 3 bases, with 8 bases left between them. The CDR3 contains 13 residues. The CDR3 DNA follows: TGTGCCAGCAGTTTGGGGGGGGACTATGGCTACACCTTC. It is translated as CASSLGGDYGYTF.

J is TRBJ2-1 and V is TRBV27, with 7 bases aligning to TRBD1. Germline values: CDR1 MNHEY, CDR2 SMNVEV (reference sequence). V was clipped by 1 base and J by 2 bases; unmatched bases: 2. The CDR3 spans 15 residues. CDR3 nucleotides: TGTGCCAGCAGTTTATTTGACAGGGCCTACAATGAGCAGTTCTTC. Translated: CASSLFDRAYNEQFF.

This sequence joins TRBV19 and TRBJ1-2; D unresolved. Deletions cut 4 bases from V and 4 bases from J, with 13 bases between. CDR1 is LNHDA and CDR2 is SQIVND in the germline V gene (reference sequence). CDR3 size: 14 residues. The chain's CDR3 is CASSRGTEPYGYTF. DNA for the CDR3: TGTGCCAGTAGTAGGGGTACCGAGCCCTATGGCTACACCTTC.

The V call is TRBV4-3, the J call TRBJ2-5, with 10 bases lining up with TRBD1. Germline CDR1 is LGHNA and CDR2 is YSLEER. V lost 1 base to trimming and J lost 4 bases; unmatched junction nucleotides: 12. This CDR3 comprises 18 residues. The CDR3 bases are TGCGCCAGCAGCCAAGGGGGGACAGGGGACCTCCGAGGAGAGACCCAGTACTTC. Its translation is CASSQGGTGDLRGETQYF.

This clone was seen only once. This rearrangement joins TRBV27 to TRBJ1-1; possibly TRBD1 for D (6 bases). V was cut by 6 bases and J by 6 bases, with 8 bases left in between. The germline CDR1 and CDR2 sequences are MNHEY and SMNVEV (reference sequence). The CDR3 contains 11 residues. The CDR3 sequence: CASRAGAEAFF. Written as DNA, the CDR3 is TGTGCCAGCAGAGCAGGGGCTGAAGCTTTCTTT.

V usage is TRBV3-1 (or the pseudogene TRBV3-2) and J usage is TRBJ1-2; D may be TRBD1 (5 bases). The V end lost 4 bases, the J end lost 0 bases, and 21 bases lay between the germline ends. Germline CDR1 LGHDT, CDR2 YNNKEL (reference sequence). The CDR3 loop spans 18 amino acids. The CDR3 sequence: CASSPSGRGRQTNYGYTF. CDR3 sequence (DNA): TGTGCCAGCAGCCCCTCCGGAAGGGGTCGACAGACTAACTATGGCTACACCTTC.

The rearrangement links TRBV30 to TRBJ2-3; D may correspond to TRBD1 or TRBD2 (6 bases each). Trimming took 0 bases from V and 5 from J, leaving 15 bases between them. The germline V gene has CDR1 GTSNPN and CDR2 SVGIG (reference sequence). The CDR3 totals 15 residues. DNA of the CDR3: TGTGCCTGGAGTGTACTAGGGGGGTCAGGAGATACGCAGTATTTT. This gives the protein CAWSVLGGSGDTQYF. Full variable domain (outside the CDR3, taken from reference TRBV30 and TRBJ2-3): SQTIHQWPATLVQPVGSPLSLECTVEGTSNPNLYWYRQAAGRGLQLLFYSVGIGQISSEVPQNLSASRPQDRQFILSSKKLLLSDSGFYLCAWSVLGGSGDTQYFGPGTRLTVL.

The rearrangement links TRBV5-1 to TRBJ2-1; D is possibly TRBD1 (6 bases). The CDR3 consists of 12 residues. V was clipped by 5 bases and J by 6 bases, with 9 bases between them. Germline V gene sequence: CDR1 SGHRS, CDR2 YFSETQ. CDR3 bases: TGCGCCAGCAGGAGGGACACCAATGAGCAGTTCTTC. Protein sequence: CASRRDTNEQFF.

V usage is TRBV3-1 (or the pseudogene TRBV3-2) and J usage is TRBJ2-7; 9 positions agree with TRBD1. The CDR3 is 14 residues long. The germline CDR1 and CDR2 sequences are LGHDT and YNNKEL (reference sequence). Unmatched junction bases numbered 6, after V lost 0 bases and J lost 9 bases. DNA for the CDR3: TGTGCCAGCAGCCAAGAAGGGACAGGGCGGCGGCAGTACTTC. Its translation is CASSQEGTGRRQYF.

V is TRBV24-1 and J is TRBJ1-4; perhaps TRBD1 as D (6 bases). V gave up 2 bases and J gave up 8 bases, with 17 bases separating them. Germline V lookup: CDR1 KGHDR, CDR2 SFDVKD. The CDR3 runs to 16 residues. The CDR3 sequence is CATSDSLTGFGEKLFF. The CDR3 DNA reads TGTGCCACCAGTGATTCCCTAACAGGGTTTGGCGAAAAACTGTTTTTT.

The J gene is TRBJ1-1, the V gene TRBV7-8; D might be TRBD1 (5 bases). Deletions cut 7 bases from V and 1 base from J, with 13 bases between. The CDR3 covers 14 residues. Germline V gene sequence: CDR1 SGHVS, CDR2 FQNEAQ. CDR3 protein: CASTPRQPNTEAFF. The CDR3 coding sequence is TGTGCCAGCACCCCGAGACAGCCGAACACTGAAGCTTTCTTT.

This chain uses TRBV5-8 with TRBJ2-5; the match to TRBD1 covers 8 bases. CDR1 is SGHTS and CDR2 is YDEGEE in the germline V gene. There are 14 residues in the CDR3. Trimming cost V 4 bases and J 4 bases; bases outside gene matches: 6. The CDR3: CASSVDRGRETQYF. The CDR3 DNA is TGTGCCAGCAGCGTCGACAGGGGTCGAGAGACCCAGTACTTC.

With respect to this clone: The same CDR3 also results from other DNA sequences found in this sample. CDR3 protein: CASSIQETQYF. CDR3 nucleotides: TGCGCCAGCAGCATACAAGAGACCCAGTACTTC. This sequence joins TRBV5-1 and TRBJ2-5, with D uncertain. V was shortened by 4 bases and J by 2 bases, with 3 bases between the two germline ends. From germline, CDR1 is SGHRS and CDR2 YFSETQ. The CDR3 spans 11 residues.

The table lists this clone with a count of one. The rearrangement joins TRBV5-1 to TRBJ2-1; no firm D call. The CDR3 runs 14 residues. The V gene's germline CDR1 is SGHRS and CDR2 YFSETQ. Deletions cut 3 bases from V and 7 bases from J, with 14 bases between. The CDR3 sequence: CASSSRWDTNEQFF. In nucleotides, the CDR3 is TGCGCCAGCAGCTCCCGGTGGGATACAAATGAGCAGTTCTTC. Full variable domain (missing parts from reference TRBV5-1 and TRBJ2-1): KAGVTQTPRYLIKTRGQQVTLSCSPISGHRSVSWYQQTPGQGLQFLFEYFSETQRNKGNFPGRFSGRQFSNSRSEMNVSTLELGDSALYLCASSSRWDTNEQFFGPGTRLTVL.

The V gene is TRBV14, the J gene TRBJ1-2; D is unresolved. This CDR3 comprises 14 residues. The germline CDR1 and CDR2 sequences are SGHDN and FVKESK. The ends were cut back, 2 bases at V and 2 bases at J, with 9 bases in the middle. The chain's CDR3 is CASSQTLGNYGYTF. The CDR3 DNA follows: TGTGCCAGCAGCCAAACGTTAGGGAACTATGGCTACACCTTC.